This T cell receptor beta chain stems from a study of Ad26.COV2.S vaccination and SARS-CoV-2 variants. At the level of the study: Of the COV1001 trial arms, the Ad26.COV2.S arm included the donor. General study points: Participants in the vaccine arm had higher spike-specific TCR breadth; placebo recipients had lower. The TCR-based breadth and depth measures might underestimate overall T cell responses.

Losses at the gene ends were 3 bases for V and 1 base for J; bases not matched to a gene: 6. Germline V gene lookup returns CDR1 SEHNR and CDR2 FQNEAQ (reference sequence). The CDR3 spans 17 residues. Treatment defined: some 20 received Ad26.COV2.S at low or high dose, single or two shots; roughly five received placebo; per-sample allocation not given. Collection of samples fell on day 63 after the first vaccine or placebo injection. Expression of Wuhan-strain SARS-CoV-2 spike came from the Ad26 vector that formed the vaccine. The data were produced by immunoSEQ multiplex PCR, yet TCRdb's version contains in-frame clones alone and is incomplete. The sample lists approximately 480,000 clones, approximately 90% seen once, with 10% to 15% in the top ten. With regard to this clone: Its antigen is not known.

Specimen: peripheral blood, collected in a trial of Ad26.COV2.S vaccine versus placebo. The chain carries TRBV7-9 and TRBJ2-3; 11 bases agree with TRBD1. This clonotype originated in a person between 18 and 59 years old who received the Ad26.COV2.S COVID-19 vaccine or a placebo. The CDR3 DNA is TGTGCCAGCAGCTTGGGGACAGGGGGTATCGGCACAGATACGCAGTATTTT. Translation gives CASSLGTGGIGTDTQYF.